The rows below give T cell receptor beta chains drawn from one sample of a study of technical replicates of blood from several donors. TCRdb's table, derived via immunoSEQ multiplex PCR, lists solely in-frame clones and lacks some. The sample lists 60,000 to 75,000 clones; about 97% were seen once. Sequenced material: T cells isolated from PBMCs. The receptors derive from a human donor in good health. The CDR3 runs from the conserved cysteine through the conserved F or W. The order of the fields is V gene, J gene, clone size, D gene, CDR3 DNA, CDR3 protein. D genes are given only for firm matches. Clone size appears in some rows only: once, few, many, or a class for an expanded clone.

V gene: TRBV29-1; J gene: TRBJ2-1; clone size: once; D gene: TRBD2; CDR3 DNA: TGCAGCGCCGAGGCGGGAGTAGAGCAGTTCTTC; CDR3 protein: CSAEAGVEQFF
V gene: TRBV27; J gene: TRBJ1-5; clone size: NA; D gene: NA; CDR3 DNA: TGTGCCAGCACTGATGGCGGGCCCCAGCATTTT; CDR3 protein: CASTDGGPQHF
V gene: TRBV6-5; J gene: TRBJ2-7; clone size: once; D gene: NA; CDR3 DNA: TGTGCCAGCAGTTACTCGATCCAGGGTGGGTACGAGCAGTACTTC; CDR3 protein: CASSYSIQGGYEQYF
V gene: TRBV28; J gene: TRBJ2-2; clone size: NA; D gene: NA; CDR3 DNA: TGTGCCAGCACCCAAGGGGGAATTGCGCTTACCGGGGAGCTGTTTTTT; CDR3 protein: CASTQGGIALTGELFF
V gene: TRBV5-6; J gene: TRBJ2-7; clone size: NA; D gene: NA; CDR3 DNA: TGTGCCAGCAGCTTGACGGTCACCTACGAGCAGTACTTC; CDR3 protein: CASSLTVTYEQYF
V gene: TRBV14; J gene: TRBJ1-3; clone size: NA; D gene: TRBD1; CDR3 DNA: TGTGCCAGCAGCCCTCGACAGGGGGCTGGAAACACCATATATTTT; CDR3 protein: CASSPRQGAGNTIYF
V gene: TRBV11-2; J gene: TRBJ2-1; clone size: NA; D gene: NA; CDR3 DNA: TGTGCCAGCAGCGTAACTAGTCACTATGAGCAGTTCTTC; CDR3 protein: CASSVTSHYEQFF
V gene: TRBV25-1; J gene: TRBJ1-1; clone size: NA; D gene: NA; CDR3 DNA: TGTGCCAGCAGCATAGGACAGCCGACGGGCACTGAAGCTTTCTTT; CDR3 protein: CASSIGQPTGTEAFF
V gene: TRBV7-9; J gene: TRBJ2-7; clone size: NA; D gene: NA; CDR3 DNA: TGTGCCAGCAGCTCCGGAGGGTTGCGGACTTACGAGCAGTACTTC; CDR3 protein: CASSSGGLRTYEQYF
V gene: TRBV9; J gene: TRBJ2-3; clone size: NA; D gene: NA; CDR3 DNA: TGTGCCAGCAGCGCCTCTACAGGGATGGGGGCAGATACGCAGTATTTT; CDR3 protein: CASSASTGMGADTQYF
V gene: TRBV27; J gene: TRBJ2-7; clone size: NA; D gene: NA; CDR3 DNA: TGTGCCAGCAGTTTTTCCGCCTACGAGCAGTACTTC; CDR3 protein: CASSFSAYEQYF
V gene: TRBV4-2; J gene: TRBJ1-1; clone size: NA; D gene: NA; CDR3 DNA: TGTGCCAGCAGCCCTACTCTGGGACATAACACTGAAGCTTTCTTT; CDR3 protein: CASSPTLGHNTEAFF
V gene: TRBV5-6; J gene: TRBJ1-1; clone size: NA; D gene: NA; CDR3 DNA: TGTGCCAGCAGCTTCCAGTCTTCCGAAGCTTTCTTT; CDR3 protein: CASSFQSSEAFF
V gene: TRBV30; J gene: TRBJ2-5; clone size: NA; D gene: NA; CDR3 DNA: TGTGCCTGGAGTCCAGGGTCCTCCTGCTACTTC; CDR3 protein: CAWSPGSSCYF
V gene: TRBV7-8; J gene: TRBJ1-1; clone size: NA; D gene: NA; CDR3 DNA: TGTGCCAGCAGCCTGATTCCAGGAAAACTGAACACTGAAGCTTTCTTT; CDR3 protein: CASSLIPGKLNTEAFF
V gene: TRBV19; J gene: TRBJ1-1; clone size: NA; D gene: NA; CDR3 DNA: TGTGCCAGTAGTTTGACAGGTAACACTGAAGCTTTCTTT; CDR3 protein: CASSLTGNTEAFF
V gene: TRBV5-6; J gene: TRBJ2-7; clone size: NA; D gene: TRBD1; CDR3 DNA: TGTGCCAGCGCCGGGACAGGTTACCACGAGCAGTACTTC; CDR3 protein: CASAGTGYHEQYF
V gene: TRBV10-2; J gene: TRBJ2-7; clone size: NA; D gene: NA; CDR3 DNA: TGCGCCAGCAGGCCTACCGCCTCCTACGAGCAGTACTTC; CDR3 protein: CASRPTASYEQYF
V gene: TRBV30; J gene: TRBJ2-5; clone size: NA; D gene: NA; CDR3 DNA: TGTGCCTGGAGTCCGCAAACTCAGACCCAGTACTTC; CDR3 protein: CAWSPQTQTQYF
V gene: TRBV5-1; J gene: TRBJ2-1; clone size: NA; D gene: TRBD2; CDR3 DNA: TGCGCCAGCAGCTTGCTCGAGACTAGCGGGATCAGTGAGCAGTTCTTC; CDR3 protein: CASSLLETSGISEQFF
V gene: TRBV10-1; J gene: TRBJ1-2; clone size: NA; D gene: NA; CDR3 DNA: TGCGCCAGCAGCCATGACAGGCTGGGGGGCTACACCTTC; CDR3 protein: CASSHDRLGGYTF
V gene: TRBV4-3; J gene: TRBJ2-1; clone size: NA; D gene: NA; CDR3 DNA: TGCGCCAGCAGTCGGACAGTAAACTCCTACAATGAGCAGTTCTTC; CDR3 protein: CASSRTVNSYNEQFF
V gene: TRBV7-9; J gene: TRBJ2-7; clone size: NA; D gene: NA; CDR3 DNA: TGTGCCAGCAGCTTAGTGGAGTCCGGCCGGCACTTC; CDR3 protein: CASSLVESGRHF
V gene: TRBV6-5; J gene: TRBJ2-5; clone size: NA; D gene: NA; CDR3 DNA: TGTGCCAGCAGTTACGCCTTGACCGGGGTGGGGGAGACCCAGTACTTC; CDR3 protein: CASSYALTGVGETQYF
V gene: TRBV5-1; J gene: TRBJ2-1; clone size: NA; D gene: TRBD2; CDR3 DNA: TGCGCCAGCAGCTTGGCTCTAGCGGGATCCTACAATGAGCAGTTCTTC; CDR3 protein: CASSLALAGSYNEQFF
V gene: TRBV28; J gene: TRBJ2-7; clone size: NA; D gene: NA; CDR3 DNA: TGTGCCAGCAGTTTCACGGTTACAGACGAGCAGTACTTC; CDR3 protein: CASSFTVTDEQYF
V gene: TRBV4-1; J gene: TRBJ2-5; clone size: NA; D gene: NA; CDR3 DNA: TGCGCCAGCAGCCTGAGTCCCCAAACAGGGGAGACCCAGTACTTC; CDR3 protein: CASSLSPQTGETQYF
V gene: TRBV6-5; J gene: TRBJ2-7; clone size: NA; D gene: NA; CDR3 DNA: TGTGCCAGCAGGTCGCCAGGGCGATACGAGCAGTACTTC; CDR3 protein: CASRSPGRYEQYF
V gene: TRBV19; J gene: TRBJ2-5; clone size: NA; D gene: NA; CDR3 DNA: TGTGCCAGGGCTAGACCTAGCACGGAGACCCAGTACTTC; CDR3 protein: CARARPSTETQYF
V gene: TRBV7-6; J gene: TRBJ2-7; clone size: NA; D gene: NA; CDR3 DNA: TGTGCCAGCAGTGTATCCCCGACAGACCTTGTCGAGCAGTACTTC; CDR3 protein: CASSVSPTDLVEQYF
V gene: TRBV9; J gene: TRBJ2-7; clone size: NA; D gene: TRBD2; CDR3 DNA: TGTGCCAGCAGCGTAGGAGCGGGAGCCTACGAGCAGTACTTC; CDR3 protein: CASSVGAGAYEQYF
V gene: TRBV7-3; J gene: TRBJ1-2; clone size: NA; D gene: NA; CDR3 DNA: TGTGCCAGCAGCTTACTACGGTTAGCTAACTATGGCTACACCTTC; CDR3 protein: CASSLLRLANYGYTF
V gene: TRBV19; J gene: TRBJ1-1; clone size: NA; D gene: NA; CDR3 DNA: TGTGCCAGTACCGCCCTTGCCCAGGGGCTCTTGTCGGCTTTCTTT; CDR3 protein: CASTALAQGLLSAFF
V gene: TRBV7-9; J gene: TRBJ2-7; clone size: NA; D gene: TRBD1; CDR3 DNA: TGTGCCAGCAAAGGACAGGCCGACTACGAGCAGTACTTC; CDR3 protein: CASKGQADYEQYF
V gene: TRBV2; J gene: TRBJ2-3; clone size: NA; D gene: NA; CDR3 DNA: TGTGCCAGCAGTGACACCTACACAGATACGCAGTATTTT; CDR3 protein: CASSDTYTDTQYF
V gene: TRBV11-2; J gene: TRBJ2-7; clone size: NA; D gene: NA; CDR3 DNA: TGTGCCAGCAGCGATACAGGGATCATCTACGAGCAGTACTTC; CDR3 protein: CASSDTGIIYEQYF
V gene: TRBV6-5; J gene: TRBJ2-7; clone size: NA; D gene: NA; CDR3 DNA: TGTGCCAGCAGTTTTTACGGGACCTACGAGCAGTACTTC; CDR3 protein: CASSFYGTYEQYF
V gene: TRBV9; J gene: TRBJ2-5; clone size: NA; D gene: NA; CDR3 DNA: TGTGCCAGCAGCGTAGAGGACGGGGTCCAAGAGACCCAGTACTTC; CDR3 protein: CASSVEDGVQETQYF
V gene: TRBV11-2; J gene: TRBJ2-5; clone size: NA; D gene: TRBD2; CDR3 DNA: TGTGCCAGCAGCTTAGTAGCGGGAGTAGGTGAGACCCAGTACTTC; CDR3 protein: CASSLVAGVGETQYF
V gene: TRBV18; J gene: TRBJ2-3; clone size: NA; D gene: NA; CDR3 DNA: TGTGCCAGCTCACCAATATCGCAGGGCACAGATACGCAGTATTTT; CDR3 protein: CASSPISQGTDTQYF
V gene: TRBV7-2; J gene: TRBJ2-7; clone size: NA; D gene: TRBD2; CDR3 DNA: TGTGCCAGCAGCCCCGGACTAGCGGGAGTTTACCACGAGCAGTACTTC; CDR3 protein: CASSPGLAGVYHEQYF
V gene: TRBV19; J gene: TRBJ1-1; clone size: NA; D gene: NA; CDR3 DNA: TGTGCCAGTAGTCTCAGGGAAAACACTGAAGCTTTCTTT; CDR3 protein: CASSLRENTEAFF